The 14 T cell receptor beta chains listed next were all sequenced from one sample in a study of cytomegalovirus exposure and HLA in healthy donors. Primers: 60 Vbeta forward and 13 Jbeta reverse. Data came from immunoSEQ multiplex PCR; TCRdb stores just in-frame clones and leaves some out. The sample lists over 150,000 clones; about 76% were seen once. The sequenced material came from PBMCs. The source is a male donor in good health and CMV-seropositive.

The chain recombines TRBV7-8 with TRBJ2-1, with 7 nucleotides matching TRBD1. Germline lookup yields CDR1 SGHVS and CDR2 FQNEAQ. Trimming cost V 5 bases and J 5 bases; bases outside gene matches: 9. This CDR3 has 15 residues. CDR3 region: CASSTDREIHNEQFF. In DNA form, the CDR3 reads TGTGCCAGCAGCACCGACAGGGAAATTCACAATGAGCAGTTCTTC.

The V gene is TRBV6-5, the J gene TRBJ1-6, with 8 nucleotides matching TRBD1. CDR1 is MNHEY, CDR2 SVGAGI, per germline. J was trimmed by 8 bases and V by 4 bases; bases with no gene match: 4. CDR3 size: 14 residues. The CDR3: CASSSVTGDSPLHF. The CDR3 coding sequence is TGTGCCAGCAGTTCCGTGACAGGGGATTCACCCCTCCACTTT.

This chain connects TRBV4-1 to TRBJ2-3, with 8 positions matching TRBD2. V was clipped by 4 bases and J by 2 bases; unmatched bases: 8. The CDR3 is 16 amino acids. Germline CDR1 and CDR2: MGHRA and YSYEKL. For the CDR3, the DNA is TGCGCCAGCAGCCGCCTCGGGGGGGCCGTCACAGATACGCAGTATTTT. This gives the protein CASSRLGGAVTDTQYF.

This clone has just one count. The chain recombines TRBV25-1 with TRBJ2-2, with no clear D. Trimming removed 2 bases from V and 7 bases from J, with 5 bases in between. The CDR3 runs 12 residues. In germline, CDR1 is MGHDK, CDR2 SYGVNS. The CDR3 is CASSEVGGELFF. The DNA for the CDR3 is TGTGCCAGCAGTGAAGTCGGCGGGGAGCTGTTTTTT.

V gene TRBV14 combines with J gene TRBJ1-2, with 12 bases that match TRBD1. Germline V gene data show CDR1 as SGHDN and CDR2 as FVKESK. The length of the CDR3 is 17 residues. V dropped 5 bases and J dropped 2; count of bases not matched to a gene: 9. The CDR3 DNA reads TGTGCCAGCAGCGCCCGGGACAGGGGGCGTCCGAACTATGGCTACACCTTC. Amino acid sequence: CASSARDRGRPNYGYTF. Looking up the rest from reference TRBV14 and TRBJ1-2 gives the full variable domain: EAGVTQFPSHSVIEKGQTVTLRCDPISGHDNLYWYRRVMGKEIKFLLHFVKESKQDESGMPNNRFLAERTGGTYSTLKVQPAELEDSGVYFCASSARDRGRPNYGYTFGSGTRLTVV.

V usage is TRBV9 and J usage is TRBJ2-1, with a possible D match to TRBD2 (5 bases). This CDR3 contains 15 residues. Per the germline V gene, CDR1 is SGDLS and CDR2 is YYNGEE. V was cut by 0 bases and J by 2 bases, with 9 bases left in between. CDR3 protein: CASSVAGDPYNEQFF. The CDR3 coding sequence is TGTGCCAGCAGCGTAGCCGGGGATCCCTACAATGAGCAGTTCTTC.

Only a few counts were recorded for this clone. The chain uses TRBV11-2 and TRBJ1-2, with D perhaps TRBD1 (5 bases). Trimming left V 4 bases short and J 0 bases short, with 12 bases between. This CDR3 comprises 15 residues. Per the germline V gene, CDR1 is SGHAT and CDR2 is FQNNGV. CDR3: CASSSPGLSNYGYTF. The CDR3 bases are TGTGCCAGCAGCTCCCCAGGGCTATCTAACTATGGCTACACCTTC. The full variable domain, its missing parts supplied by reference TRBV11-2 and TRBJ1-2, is EAGVAQSPRYKIIEKRQSVAFWCNPISGHATLYWYQQILGQGPKLLIQFQNNGVVDDSQLPKDRFSAERLKGVDSTLKIQPAKLEDSAVYLCASSSPGLSNYGYTFGSGTRLTVV.

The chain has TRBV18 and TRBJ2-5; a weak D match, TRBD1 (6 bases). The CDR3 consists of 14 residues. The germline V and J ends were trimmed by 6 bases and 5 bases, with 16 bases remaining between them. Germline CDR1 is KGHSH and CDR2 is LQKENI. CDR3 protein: CASSHTGLEETQYF. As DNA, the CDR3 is TGTGCCAGCTCCCACACAGGGTTGGAGGAGACCCAGTACTTC.

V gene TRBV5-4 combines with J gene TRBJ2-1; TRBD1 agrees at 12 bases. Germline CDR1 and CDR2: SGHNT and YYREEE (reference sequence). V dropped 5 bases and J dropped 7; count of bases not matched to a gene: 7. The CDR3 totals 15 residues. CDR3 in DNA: TGTGCCAGCAGGGATCCGGGACAGGGGGCGAATGAGCAGTTCTTC. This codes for CASRDPGQGANEQFF. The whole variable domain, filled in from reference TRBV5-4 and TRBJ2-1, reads ETGVTQSPTHLIKTRGQQVTLRCSSQSGHNTVSWYQQALGQGPQFIFQYYREEENGRGNFPPRFSGLQFPNYSSELNVNALELDDSALYLCASRDPGQGANEQFFGPGTRLTVL.

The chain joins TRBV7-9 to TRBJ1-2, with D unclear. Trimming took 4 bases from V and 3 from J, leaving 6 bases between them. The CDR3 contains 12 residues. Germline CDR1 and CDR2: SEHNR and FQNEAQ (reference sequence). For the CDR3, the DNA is TGTGCCAGCAGCTCTGGAGACTATGGCTACACCTTC. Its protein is CASSSGDYGYTF.

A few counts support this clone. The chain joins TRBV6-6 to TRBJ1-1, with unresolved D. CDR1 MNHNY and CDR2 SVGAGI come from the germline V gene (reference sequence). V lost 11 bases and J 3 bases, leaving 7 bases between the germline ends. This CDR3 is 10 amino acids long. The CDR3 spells CAAGYTEAFF. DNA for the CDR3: TGTGCCGCGGGGTACACTGAAGCTTTCTTT.

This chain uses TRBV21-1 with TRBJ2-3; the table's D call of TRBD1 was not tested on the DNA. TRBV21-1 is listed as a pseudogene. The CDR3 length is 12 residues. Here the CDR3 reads CAGPSEPDTQYF. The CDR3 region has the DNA TGTGCCGGCCCCTCCGAACCAGATACGCAGTATTTT.

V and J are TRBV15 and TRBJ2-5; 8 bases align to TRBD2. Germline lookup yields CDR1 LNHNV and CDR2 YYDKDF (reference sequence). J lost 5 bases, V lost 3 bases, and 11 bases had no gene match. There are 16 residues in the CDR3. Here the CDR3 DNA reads TGTGCCACCAGCAGGAACCCGGGGGGGAGGGGGGAGACCCAGTACTTC. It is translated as CATSRNPGGRGETQYF.

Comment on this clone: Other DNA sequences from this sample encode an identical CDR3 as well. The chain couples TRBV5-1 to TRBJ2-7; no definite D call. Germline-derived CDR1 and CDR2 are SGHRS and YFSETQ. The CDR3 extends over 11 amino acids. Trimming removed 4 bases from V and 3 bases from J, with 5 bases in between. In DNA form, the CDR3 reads TGCGCCAGCAGCCCGGGCTACGAGCAGTACTTC. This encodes CASSPGYEQYF.